This TCR beta chain originates from a study of identical twins. TCRdb itself ran the 5' RACE reads through MiXCR, one entry per CDR3 protein. The table has roughly 480,000 distinct CDR3 sequences, 20% to 25% seen once; the top ten hold roughly 2.8%. In this sample, this clonotype turned up a few times. The CDR3 is 13 residues long. V lost 6 bases to trimming and J lost 6 bases; unmatched junction nucleotides: 5. Germline CDR1 reads MNHNS; CDR2 reads SASEGT. These data were also reused for a study on T cells expressing NK-cell markers.

The chain is built from TRBV6-1 and TRBJ2-3, with 8 bases lining up with TRBD2. This receptor was obtained from a woman younger than 35 in good health. Sequences were obtained from CD4+ T cells sorted from blood. The CDR3 sequence is CASRAPGGDTQYF. The DNA of the CDR3 is TGTGCCAGCAGGGCCCCGGGGGGGGATACGCAGTATTTT.